This T cell receptor (beta chain) was captured in a study of T cell responses to AZD1222 COVID-19 vaccine (dated by TCRdb to the early 2020s). With regard to the full study: AZD1222 recipients given second doses at about 4 weeks or at about 12 weeks were pooled, since spike-specific TCR depth and breadth were not found to differ between the two schedules. TCR sequencing covered about 230 trial participants: about 210 given two doses of AZD1222 and about 26 given two doses of MenACWY control vaccine. Enrollment into the trials was organized by age into subgroups of 18-55, 56-69 and 70-plus years, and those subgroups contained approximately 150, 30 and 60 TCR-sequenced participants, respectively. Points the paper makes about the study in general: No day 14 peak-response samples were available, so repertoires were characterized only after the peak T cell response. Reportedly, close to half of the unique spike-specific TCRs recognized epitopes lying outside the regions that are mutated in the B.1.351 and B.1.1.7 variants. The whole spike protein was spanned by vaccine-associated CD4 TCRs, and dominant responses were seen in regions 160-218 and 743-854. After two AZD1222 doses, both the breadth and the depth of spike-specific TCRs were significantly higher than at day 0 and than in MenACWY recipients. Participants were mostly white British and included more females than males, and it was suggested by the authors that clonal diversity may have been underestimated. In the small 56-69-year group, the increase in depth fell short of significance, most likely because of low power. Conclusions about previously exposed vaccinees are limited because only 5 or 6 AZD1222 recipients were SARS-CoV-2 seropositive at baseline.

The CDR3 regions of human TCRbeta chains were analyzed by immunosequencing. The study's own analysis went as follows. TCRs in the repertoires were compared against a reference library of SARS-CoV-2-specific TCRs that had been generated with the MIRA antigen-specificity platform. Breadth meant the fraction of unique TCRs that were SARS-CoV-2-associated, whereas depth meant the fraction of total T cells that were SARS-CoV-2-associated. Each spike-specific TCR was assigned to its reactive spike region and to a CD4 or CD8 class using the MIRA data. Log10-transformed breadth and depth values were compared by one-way ANOVA with Sidak's multiple comparisons tests. Imported from immuneACCESS, the table was reduced by TCRdb to in-frame sequences with V and J called. These copies leave out some clones; in studies compared against another copy, an unresolved V gene accounts for under half, and the cause of the remainder is not known. V and J calls and clone size follow that table, whereas D and trimming were derived from the DNA. Present in this sample are approximately 140,000 clones, approximately 90% of which were seen just once. About 5% of the sample is in the top ten clones.

V is reduced by 1 base and J by 2 bases, leaving a spacing of 12 bases between them. The germline V gene sets CDR1 to KGHSH and CDR2 to LQKENI. From its cysteine to its phenylalanine, the CDR3 spans 16 amino acids. Left in the record is the CDR3 DNA by itself, 48 bases read in frame from the first base. For this clone: Its antigen remains unidentified. Qualities for individual bases were not recorded, and no much larger clone is one base off.

The time point label of this sample denotes: baseline before first vaccination. Vaccinee samples came from UK trials COV001 and COV002, including a single-blind randomized controlled phase 2/3 trial of AZD1222 (ChAdOx1 nCoV-19) in healthy adults. For TCRbeta chain sequencing, PBMC samples from trial participants were taken at day 0 and at day 28 after the second dose. The source is an adult in good health. The sample here was peripheral blood, taken on day 0 of AZD1222 vaccination. The rearrangement combines TRBV18 with TRBJ1-5; the D segment could be TRBD1, given 5 matching bases. The CDR3 corresponds to CASSPQSGGGNQPQHF. Here is the DNA: TGTGCCAGCTCACCACAGTCCGGAGGGGGCAATCAGCCCCAGCATTTT.